The 18 T cell receptor beta chains in this list originate from one sample, sequenced in a study of patients and donors after allogeneic stem cell transplantation (dated by TCRdb to 2020 to 2021). The library was produced with RT-PCR. The run used a NextSeq 550. TCRdb reanalyzed the raw reads on its own, using fastp at Q25 for trimming and MiXCR for clone calling, and kept in-frame beta chains. Entries that share a CDR3 protein sequence are merged under the most common genes and DNA. In this sample the table shows tens of thousands of distinct CDR3 sequences, around 48% of which occur a single time. The ten biggest clones cover approximately 60% of the sample. Material for sequencing was blood, either unsorted or a sorted T cell fraction (not recorded which). These TCRs come from a human donor who was either an allogeneic HSCT recipient or a stem cell or donor lymphocyte infusion donor (not recorded which). It is not recorded whose cells these are; they may come from a transplant donor.

The chain combines TRBV27 with TRBJ1-5, with D perhaps matching TRBD1 (6 bases). Germline CDR1 and CDR2: MNHEY and SMNVEV (reference sequence). Between the trimmed V and J ends, which lost 1 base and 0 bases, there was a span of 16 bases. This CDR3 region has 18 residues. CDR3 bases: TGTGCCAGCAGTTTATACGGGGGCAGCCTATATAGCAATCAGCCCCAGCATTTT. Protein product: CASSLYGGSLYSNQPQHF.

The genes are TRBV6-5 and TRBJ2-7; the D is unclear. The germline V gene encodes CDR1 MNHEY and CDR2 SVGAGI. CDR3 length equals 11 residues. Trimming left V 6 bases short and J 4 bases short, with 7 bases between. The DNA of the CDR3 is TGTGCCAGCAGGAGTTATTACGAGCAGTACTTC. Amino acids: CASRSYYEQYF.

The rearrangement uses TRBV25-1 and TRBJ1-2; maybe TRBD1 (6 bases). Trimming pared 6 bases from V and 4 bases from J, leaving 18 bases between. The CDR3 consists of 15 residues. Germline lookup yields CDR1 MGHDK and CDR2 SYGVNS. CDR3 DNA: TGTGCCAGCAGCGCCGGCAGGGGAGGTCCCTATGGCTACACCTTC. The encoded protein is CASSAGRGGPYGYTF.

The V gene is TRBV4-2, the J gene TRBJ1-2; possible D gene TRBD1, 5 bases. V lost 0 bases, J lost 5 bases, and 16 bases lay in between. CDR1 and CDR2 (germline): LGHNA, YNFKEQ. There are 16 residues in the CDR3. This CDR3 is CASSQDLARGDYGYTF. CDR3 DNA: TGTGCCAGCAGCCAAGATCTTGCAAGGGGAGATTATGGCTACACCTTC.

This clonotype has more than one count but fewer than ten. The V and J genes are TRBV24-1 and TRBJ1-2; 7 bases are a match to TRBD1. Germline values: CDR1 KGHDR, CDR2 SFDVKD. The J segment lost 8 bases and the V segment lost 6 bases, leaving 8 bases of the junction unmatched. The CDR3 runs 13 residues. The chain's CDR3 is CATSKGAGSGYTF. Here the CDR3 DNA reads TGTGCCACCAGTAAGGGGGCCGGGAGCGGCTACACCTTC.

This clonotype was picked up a small number of times. This sequence joins TRBV5-5 and TRBJ1-4, with 10 bases identical to TRBD1. The length of the CDR3 is 18 residues. Looked up from germline, CDR1 is SGHKS and CDR2 is YYEKEE (reference sequence). V was pared by 0 bases and J by 2 bases, with 7 bases of the junction left unmatched. The CDR3 nucleotides read TGTGCCAGCAGCTTGGACCGGGACAGGGGAGGGACTAATGAAAAACTGTTTTTT. It yields the protein CASSLDRDRGGTNEKLFF.

This clonotype is classed as medium-sized. The rearrangement links TRBV18 to TRBJ1-1, with 7 nucleotides matching TRBD1. This CDR3 has 18 residues. With V trimmed by 4 bases and J by 2 bases, 16 bases remained unmatched. Looked up from germline, CDR1 is KGHSH and CDR2 is LQKENI. CDR3 loop: CASSLNAVDRTFNTEAFF. CDR3 in DNA: TGTGCCAGCTCACTAAACGCCGTGGACAGGACCTTTAACACTGAAGCTTTCTTT.

The chain couples TRBV6-2 or TRBV6-3 to TRBJ2-7; D unclear. V gave up 0 bases and J gave up 6 bases, with 6 bases separating them. CDR3 size: 12 residues. Looked up from germline, CDR1 is MNHEY and CDR2 is SVGEGT. The CDR3 reads CASSYSGGEQYF. Here the CDR3 DNA reads TGTGCCAGCAGTTACTCTGGCGGCGAGCAGTACTTC.

The chain combines TRBV4-1 with TRBJ1-2, with D tentatively TRBD1 (6 bases). Germline V CDR1 and CDR2: MGHRA, YSYEKL. V was shortened by 4 bases and J by 2 bases, with 17 bases between the two germline ends. CDR3 length equals 16 residues. As DNA, the CDR3 is TGCGCCAGCAGCCGCAATCCTACAGGGTACAACTATGGCTACACCTTC. The encoded protein is CASSRNPTGYNYGYTF.

The chain couples TRBV29-1 to TRBJ2-5; no reliable D call. Trimming took off 5 bases at V and 13 bases at J, with 17 bases between the two ends. Germline V gives CDR1 SQVTM, CDR2 ANQGSEA. This CDR3 is 11 amino acids long. The CDR3 protein is CSVYEDGPGYF. The CDR3 coding sequence is TGCAGCGTTTATGAGGACGGCCCCGGGTACTTC.

Here the CDR3 reads CASSLWLRSSYNSPLHF. The DNA for the CDR3 is TGTGCCAGCAGCTTATGGCTAAGAAGCTCCTATAATTCACCCCTCCACTTT. V and J are TRBV7-8 and TRBJ1-6; the D is unclear. The germline V and J ends were trimmed by 2 bases and 0 bases, with 11 bases remaining between them. CDR3 length: 17 residues. The germline V gene encodes CDR1 SGHVS and CDR2 FQNEAQ. Based on the CDR3 plus reference TRBV7-8 and TRBJ1-6, the full variable domain is GAGVSQSPRYKVAKRGQDVALRCDPISGHVSLFWYQQALGQGPEFLTYFQNEAQLDKSGLPSDRFFAERPEGSVSTLKIQRTQQEDSAVYLCASSLWLRSSYNSPLHFGNGTRLTVT.

The chain has TRBV28 and TRBJ1-4; the D gene is possibly TRBD1 (6 bases). The CDR3 covers 17 residues. The germline CDR1 and CDR2 sequences are MDHEN and SYDVKM. V lost 4 bases, J lost 5 bases, and 20 bases lay in between. The CDR3 bases are TGTGCCAGCAGTTCCCAACCCGGGACATCGGGGAATGAAAAACTGTTTTTT. This translates into CASSSQPGTSGNEKLFF.

The chain uses TRBV9 and TRBJ2-1; D is possibly TRBD2 (6 bases). V lost 4 bases and J 8 bases, leaving 19 bases between the germline ends. The germline CDR1 and CDR2 sequences are SGDLS and YYNGEE. The CDR3 is made up of 15 amino acids. CDR3: CASSTGLREWDEQFF. For the CDR3, the DNA is TGTGCCAGCAGCACGGGCCTCCGGGAGTGGGATGAGCAGTTCTTC.

This chain connects TRBV11-2 to TRBJ2-7; 15 nucleotides line up with TRBD2. The trim removed 5 bases at V and 7 bases at J, leaving 6 bases unmatched. CDR3 size: 15 residues. In germline, CDR1 is SGHAT, CDR2 FQNNGV. CDR3 nucleotide sequence: TGTGCCAGCAGCGCGGGACTAGCGGGAGGTGGGGAGCAGTACTTC. Translation: CASSAGLAGGGEQYF. The full variable domain, in which reference TRBV11-2 and TRBJ2-7 provide the parts outside the CDR3, is EAGVAQSPRYKIIEKRQSVAFWCNPISGHATLYWYQQILGQGPKLLIQFQNNGVVDDSQLPKDRFSAERLKGVDSTLKIQPAKLEDSAVYLCASSAGLAGGGEQYFGPGTRLTVT.

This chain uses TRBV12-3 or TRBV12-4 with TRBJ1-1; TRBD1 aligns across 7 bases. V gave up 6 bases and J gave up 4 bases; unmatched junction bases: 8. The CDR3 length is 14 residues. CDR3 nucleotide sequence: TGTGCCAGCAGATACCGGGACAGAGGCACTGAAGCTTTCTTT. Translating gives CASRYRDRGTEAFF.

This chain uses TRBV20-1 with TRBJ2-1, with 15 positions matching TRBD2. The germline V gene has CDR1 DFQATT and CDR2 SNEGSKA (reference sequence). After removal of 1 base from V and 12 bases from J, the junction contained 1 base not matched to a gene. CDR3 length: 13 residues. In nucleotides, the CDR3 is TGCAGTGCTAGAGCGGGACTAGCGGGAGGGCAGTTCTTC. This sequence encodes CSARAGLAGGQFF.

A single count supports this clonotype. The chain links TRBV5-1 to TRBJ1-3; D not resolved. CDR1 is SGHRS, CDR2 YFSETQ, per germline. V lost 0 bases to trimming and J lost 2 bases, with 9 bases between them. The CDR3 extends over 15 amino acids. The CDR3 nucleotides are TGCGCCAGCAGCTTGGGGGAAACAACTGGAAACACCATATATTTT. This sequence encodes CASSLGETTGNTIYF.

This chain connects TRBV7-8 to TRBJ1-3; 8 bases align to TRBD1. CDR1 is SGHVS and CDR2 is FQNEAQ in the germline V gene. Losses at the gene ends were 0 bases for V and 0 bases for J; bases not matched to a gene: 10. CDR3 size: 19 residues. CDR3 nucleotide sequence: TGTGCCAGCAGCTTAGCTTCAGGGGGCGGATTGAGCTCTGGAAACACCATATATTTT. Residues: CASSLASGGGLSSGNTIYF.